The 20 T cell receptor beta chains below were found in one sample sequenced in a study of T-cell memory formation after mild COVID-19. In TCRdb, the 5' RACE reads were re-called with MiXCR into one record per CDR3 protein. The sample lists about 190,000 distinct CDR3 sequences, about 18% occurring once. Input material: PBMCs or a T cell subset sorted from them (not recorded which). These receptors were collected from an adult woman who had mild COVID-19 (a few samples of this study predate the infection). Cell type and time point are not known.

This clonotype was recorded at least ten times. This chain uses TRBV19 with TRBJ2-2; 7 bases line up with TRBD1. Germline V gene sequence: CDR1 LNHDA, CDR2 SQIVND (reference sequence). With 5 bases clipped from V and 1 base from J, the junction kept 4 bases outside the gene matches. The CDR3 covers 15 residues. CDR3 in amino acids: CASSSTGVNTGELFF. The CDR3 DNA is TGTGCCAGTAGTTCAACAGGGGTGAACACCGGGGAGCTGTTTTTT.

The chain couples TRBV6-5 to TRBJ2-3; TRBD1 or TRBD2 may be the D gene (6 bases each). This CDR3 is built from 15 residues. Trimming took off 6 bases at V and 0 bases at J, with 13 bases between the two ends. Looked up from germline, CDR1 is MNHEY and CDR2 is SVGAGI. The CDR3 sequence: CASSPGGTSTDTQYF. The CDR3 DNA is TGTGCCAGCAGCCCCGGGGGCACTAGCACAGATACGCAGTATTTT.

The rearrangement joins TRBV9 to TRBJ2-5; 7 bases align to TRBD1. Trimming took 3 bases from V and 5 from J; bases not matched to a gene: 10. This CDR3 contains 15 residues. Germline values: CDR1 SGDLS, CDR2 YYNGEE. CDR3 region: CASSAGGVSQETQYF. The DNA of the CDR3 is TGTGCCAGCAGCGCAGGGGGTGTTTCTCAGGAGACCCAGTACTTC.

CDR3 coding DNA: TGTGCCTGGAGTCCTGGACTAGCGGACCAAGAGACCCAGTACTTC. This sequence encodes CAWSPGLADQETQYF. The chain couples TRBV30 to TRBJ2-5; 10 bases agree with TRBD2. After removal of 2 bases from V and 0 bases from J, the junction contained 3 bases not matched to a gene. The CDR3 has 15 amino acids. Germline CDR1 reads GTSNPN; CDR2 reads SVGIG (reference sequence). The full variable domain, with the rest looked up from reference TRBV30 and TRBJ2-5, is SQTIHQWPATLVQPVGSPLSLECTVEGTSNPNLYWYRQAAGRGLQLLFYSVGIGQISSEVPQNLSASRPQDRQFILSSKKLLLSDSGFYLCAWSPGLADQETQYFGPGTRLLVL.

CDR3 protein: CASGWTTNNEQFF. CDR3 coding DNA: TGTGCCAGCGGCTGGACAACCAACAATGAGCAGTTCTTC. The rearrangement uses TRBV5-4 and TRBJ2-1, with D possibly matching TRBD1 (5 bases). Trimming took off 7 bases at V and 5 bases at J, with 13 bases between the two ends. The CDR3 covers 13 residues. CDR1 SGHNT and CDR2 YYREEE come from the germline V gene (reference sequence).

This clonotype turned up a few times. This sequence joins TRBV6-6 and TRBJ2-5; TRBD2 agrees at 8 bases. CDR3 length: 17 amino acids. Per germline, CDR1 MNHNY and CDR2 SVGAGI (reference sequence). V lost 0 bases and J lost 3; bases outside the gene matches: 9. The chain's CDR3 is CASSYSSRRGAKETQYF. The CDR3 region has the DNA TGTGCCAGCAGTTACTCGAGTAGGCGGGGGGCAAAAGAGACCCAGTACTTC.

This clonotype was seen a few times. The gene calls are TRBV7-9 and TRBJ2-1, with D tentatively TRBD1 (5 bases). There are 13 residues in the CDR3. Germline CDR1 is SEHNR and CDR2 is FQNEAQ (reference sequence). V was trimmed by 3 bases and J by 7 bases, leaving 10 bases between them. The CDR3 loop is CASSFVRVNEQFF. CDR3 nucleotide sequence: TGTGCCAGCAGCTTCGTCAGGGTTAATGAGCAGTTCTTC.

This clonotype was detected ten times or more. The chain is built from TRBV5-1 and TRBJ2-1, with 12 bases identical to TRBD2. With V trimmed by 4 bases and J by 4 bases, 3 bases remained unmatched. Germline loops: CDR1 SGHRS, CDR2 YFSETQ. The CDR3 has 15 amino acids. The CDR3 nucleotides are TGCGCCAGCAGCGGACTAGCGGGACCATACAATGAGCAGTTCTTC. This translates into CASSGLAGPYNEQFF.

The V call is TRBV5-1, the J call TRBJ2-1; the D is unclear. V was pared by 3 bases and J by 6 bases, with 13 bases between. CDR1 is SGHRS, CDR2 YFSETQ, per germline. This CDR3 has 14 residues. The DNA for the CDR3 is TGCGCCAGCAGCTCCACCACAATCCTCAATGAGCAGTTCTTC. It yields the protein CASSSTTILNEQFF. Together with reference TRBV5-1 and TRBJ2-1, the CDR3 gives the full variable domain: KAGVTQTPRYLIKTRGQQVTLSCSPISGHRSVSWYQQTPGQGLQFLFEYFSETQRNKGNFPGRFSGRQFSNSRSEMNVSTLELGDSALYLCASSSTTILNEQFFGPGTRLTVL.

This clonotype came up a few times. J is TRBJ2-7 and V is TRBV7-9, with 10 bases matching TRBD2. Looked up from germline, CDR1 is SEHNR and CDR2 is FQNEAQ (reference sequence). This CDR3 comprises 13 residues. V lost 8 bases to trimming and J lost 6 bases; unmatched junction nucleotides: 7. The CDR3 nucleotides are TGTGCCAGCTCCCTAGCGGGAGTTCTCGAGCAGTACTTC. The encoded protein is CASSLAGVLEQYF.

This sequence joins TRBV9 and TRBJ2-1; D is unclear. This CDR3 is 14 amino acids long. The V end lost 2 bases, the J end lost 2 bases, and 8 bases lay between the germline ends. Looked up from germline, CDR1 is SGDLS and CDR2 is YYNGEE. CDR3 DNA: TGTGCCAGCAGCGTGGGGTCAACCTACAATGAGCAGTTCTTC. Translated, it gives CASSVGSTYNEQFF. The variable domain in full, completed from reference TRBV9 and TRBJ2-1, reads DSGVTQTPKHLITATGQRVTLRCSPRSGDLSVYWYQQSLDQGLQFLIQYYNGEERAKGNILERFSAQQFPDLHSELNLSSLELGDSALYFCASSVGSTYNEQFFGPGTRLTVL.

The table lists this clonotype with a few counts. At one boundary the junction diverges from the germline segment, which might be a read error. This rearrangement joins TRBV11-2 to TRBJ1-2, with a weak D call TRBD1 (5 bases). Germline V gene data show CDR1 as SGHAT and CDR2 as FQNNGV. This CDR3 region has 13 residues. DNA of the CDR3: TGTGCCAGCGGGCGGGCAGGGAACTCTGGCTACACCTTC. Translating it yields CASGRAGNSGYTF.

This clonotype was observed a handful of times. Here the CDR3 DNA reads TGTGCCAGCAGTGAAAGGTGGGGGGACACTGAAGCTTTCTTT. Protein sequence: CASSERWGDTEAFF. V usage is TRBV25-1 and J usage is TRBJ1-1; a weak D match, TRBD1 (5 bases). Germline-derived CDR1 and CDR2 are MGHDK and SYGVNS. The CDR3 sequence is 14 residues long. V dropped 2 bases and J dropped 3 bases, with 10 bases sitting between them.

V gene TRBV15 combines with J gene TRBJ1-2; D is unresolved. CDR1 is LNHNV, CDR2 YYDKDF, per germline (reference sequence). This CDR3 comprises 14 residues. V lost 0 bases to trimming and J lost 8 bases, with 13 bases between them. The CDR3 DNA reads TGTGCCACCAGCAGAGATAGTTTTGGTTACGGCTACACCTTC. It yields the protein CATSRDSFGYGYTF. Supplemented by reference TRBV15 and TRBJ1-2, the full variable domain reads DAMVIQNPRYQVTQFGKPVTLSCSQTLNHNVMYWYQQKSSQAPKLLFHYYDKDFNNEADTPDNFQSRRPNTSFCFLDIRSPGLGDTAMYLCATSRDSFGYGYTFGSGTRLTVV.

This clonotype was observed a few times. Written as DNA, the CDR3 is TGTGCCAGCAGTTACTCAGGGGAATCGAGAAACATTCAGTACTTC. This sequence encodes CASSYSGESRNIQYF. The chain recombines TRBV6-2 or TRBV6-3 with TRBJ2-4; TRBD1 is a possible D gene (5 bases). The CDR3 is 15 amino acids. CDR1 is MNHEY and CDR2 is SVGEGT in the germline V gene. The V and J ends lost 0 bases and 6 bases respectively, with 12 bases between them.

This clonotype appeared a few times. The V call is TRBV6-5, the J call TRBJ1-5, with D maybe TRBD1 (5 bases). The V end lost 3 bases, the J end lost 0 bases, and 9 bases lay between the germline ends. The CDR3 runs to 15 residues. The germline V gene has CDR1 MNHEY and CDR2 SVGAGI. The CDR3 DNA reads as TGTGCCAGCAGTTATTTAGGGGATAGCAATCAGCCCCAGCATTTT. Translation: CASSYLGDSNQPQHF.

J is TRBJ1-2 and V is TRBV5-1; D perhaps matches TRBD1 (5 bases). Germline V gene data show CDR1 as SGHRS and CDR2 as YFSETQ. The CDR3 has 14 amino acids. Trimming left V 0 bases short and J 8 bases short, with 14 bases between. DNA for the CDR3: TGCGCCAGCAGCTTGGATGGGACTAATCGCGGCTACACCTTC. Protein: CASSLDGTNRGYTF.

This clonotype has only a few counts. The CDR3 nucleotides read TGTGCCACCAGTGGAAGGGGGGGAAAACACAATGAGCAGTTCTTC. Protein product: CATSGRGGKHNEQFF. V and J are TRBV24-1 and TRBJ2-1; perhaps TRBD2 as D (7 bases). The CDR3 length is 15 residues. V was shortened by 5 bases and J by 5 bases, with 15 bases between the two germline ends. Looked up from germline, CDR1 is KGHDR and CDR2 is SFDVKD.

This clonotype was seen a handful of times. The V gene is TRBV20-1, the J gene TRBJ2-7; the D is unclear. Between the trimmed V and J ends, which lost 4 bases and 0 bases, there was a span of 13 bases. The CDR3 totals 14 residues. CDR1 and CDR2 from the germline V gene are DFQATT and SNEGSKA (reference sequence). Here the CDR3 reads CSAKMAHSSYEQYF. The CDR3 nucleotides read TGCAGTGCTAAAATGGCACACAGCTCCTACGAGCAGTACTTC.

The chain links TRBV24-1 to TRBJ2-1; a weak D match, TRBD2 (6 bases). Germline loops: CDR1 KGHDR, CDR2 SFDVKD. V was cut by 5 bases and J by 4 bases, with 20 bases left in between. CDR3 length equals 17 residues. CDR3 in DNA: TGTGCCACCAGTGGAGAGGGAACGGGAGTGAGTTACAATGAGCAGTTCTTC. Its translation is CATSGEGTGVSYNEQFF.